This section outlines one T cell receptor (beta chain) sequence together with its context. This sample was taken from a study of T cell responses to AZD1222 COVID-19 vaccine. Clones were read by immunoSEQ multiplex PCR, and TCRdb kept only the in-frame ones, dropping some. The sample holds about 140,000 clones, about 90% seen once. The germline V gene encodes CDR1 MDHEN and CDR2 SYDVKM. CDR3 size: 12 residues. Trimming removed 10 bases from V and 0 bases from J, with 7 bases in between. The V and J genes are TRBV28 and TRBJ1-3; D not certain. Sequenced material: peripheral blood, taken 28 days after the second dose of the MenACWY control vaccine. This receptor was obtained from an adult who received the MenACWY meningococcal vaccine as a control. Here the CDR3 reads CATASSGNTIYF. For the CDR3, the DNA is TGTGCCACCGCGAGCTCTGGAAACACCATATATTTT.